This TCR beta chain stems from a study of blood T cells in healthy people across ages. CDR1 SGDLS and CDR2 YYNGEE come from the germline V gene. The CDR3 runs to 18 residues. Losses at the gene ends were 3 bases for V and 0 bases for J; bases not matched to a gene: 7. The table lists this clonotype with many counts. Alongside a J-beta primer mix, a sample-barcoded 5' primer served in a second PCR lasting 7 to 11 cycles. Each CDR3 protein is one row after TCRdb ran MiXCR on the 5' RACE reads. Among fewer than 800,000 distinct CDR3 sequences listed, approximately 31% were seen once. This chain connects TRBV9 to TRBJ2-6, with 9 bases matching TRBD2. The receptor was derived from a woman of 80 years or more in good health. The material sequenced was blood. The CDR3, as DNA: TGTGCCAGCAGCGCGAGCGGGGGGCTTATCTCTGGGGCCAACGTCCTGACTTTC. This encodes CASSASGGLISGANVLTF.